The text below deals with one T cell receptor (beta chain). Its antigen remains unidentified. The germline V gene has CDR1 DFQATT and CDR2 SNEGSKA (reference sequence). Between the trimmed V and J ends, which lost 5 bases and 3 bases, there was a span of 14 bases. The CDR3 length is 15 residues. The data are from a study of T cell repertoires in cytomegalovirus infection. Study in general: CMV infection plus the matching HLA type was flagged by public TCR beta signatures.

The study, taken as a whole, reports: Cumulative frequency (of public TCR beta family members) identified carriers of CMV plus the relevant HLA. Predominance within the ex vivo response was attributable to HLA-C-restricted CMV-specific TCR beta clonotypes.

TCRdb recomputed calls from the reads with MiXCR, one row per CDR3 protein. The table shows approximately 250,000 distinct CDR3 sequences, with roughly 20% occurring only once. Sequencing was carried out using CD8+ T cells from PBMCs. This sequence joins TRBV20-1 and TRBJ1-6, with D possibly matching TRBD1 (5 bases). This TCR was sampled from a human donor in good health (CMV status not recorded). Some clones in this sample may be carry-over from other donors' samples. CDR3 in amino acids: CSAFLEGIYNSPLHF. The CDR3 nucleotides read TGCAGTGCTTTCCTTGAGGGGATCTATAATTCACCCCTCCACTTT.